This TCR beta chain was recovered during a study of tumor T cells in aggressive B-cell lymphoma (dated by TCRdb to 2016 to 2017). This clone was observed a single time. It has no known antigen specificity. Base qualities are missing; no much larger clone stands one base away. The library relied on the immunoSEQ multiplex PCR assay. As stored in TCRdb, this immuneACCESS dataset retains in-frame rearrangements with V and J assigned. A fraction of the clones does not appear; measured against another copy, unresolved V genes explain less than half of the discrepancy, and the remainder lacks a known reason. The table for this sample lists roughly 10,000 clones; 85% of them were counted only once. Roughly 4.5% of the sample rests with the top ten. The CDR3, cysteine through phenylalanine, is 16 amino acids long. Only the CDR3 DNA stays, 48 bases, in frame from base 1. V loses 2 bases at its end and J loses 1 base; junction bases beyond the gene matches: 4. According to the germline V gene, CDR1 reads SGHTA and CDR2 reads FQGNSA.

The sequencing sample was made of tumor tissue. This receptor was taken from an adult with diffuse large B cell lymphoma. The chain is assembled from TRBV7-2 and TRBJ2-7, with 11 bases matching TRBD2. CDR3 sequence: CASSLLSSGRSYEQYF. At the DNA level, the sequence is TGTGCCAGCAGCTTACTGTCTAGCGGGAGGTCCTACGAGCAGTACTTC.